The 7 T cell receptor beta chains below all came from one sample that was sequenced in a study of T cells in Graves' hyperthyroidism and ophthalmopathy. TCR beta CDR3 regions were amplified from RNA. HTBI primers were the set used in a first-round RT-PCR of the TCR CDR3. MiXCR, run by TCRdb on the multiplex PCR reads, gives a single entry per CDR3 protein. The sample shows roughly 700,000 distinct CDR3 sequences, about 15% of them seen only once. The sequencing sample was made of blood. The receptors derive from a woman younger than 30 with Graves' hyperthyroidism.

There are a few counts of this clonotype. The CDR3 here is CASRENSNQPQHF. The CDR3 coding sequence is TGCGCCAGCAGAGAAAATAGCAATCAGCCCCAGCATTTT. The chain has TRBV10-2 and TRBJ1-5, with D unclear. This CDR3 is built from 13 residues. Germline V lookup: CDR1 WSHSY, CDR2 SAAADI. V dropped 6 bases and J dropped 0 bases, with 6 bases sitting between them.

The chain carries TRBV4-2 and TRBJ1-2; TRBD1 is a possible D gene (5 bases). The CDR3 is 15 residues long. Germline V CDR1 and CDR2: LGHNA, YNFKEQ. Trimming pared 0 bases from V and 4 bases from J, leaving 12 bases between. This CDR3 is CASSQEVEGRYGYTF. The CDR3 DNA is TGTGCCAGCAGCCAAGAGGTAGAGGGGCGCTATGGCTACACCTTC.

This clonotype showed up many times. The CDR3 DNA follows: TGTGCCAGCAGTCTGAGAGGACAGGCCTCGGTAAATGAGCAGTTCTTC. This sequence encodes CASSLRGQASVNEQFF. V usage is TRBV12-3 or TRBV12-4 and J usage is TRBJ2-1; 7 positions agree with TRBD1. V shed 5 bases and J 7 bases; nucleotides not matched to a gene: 14. The CDR3 sequence is 16 residues long.

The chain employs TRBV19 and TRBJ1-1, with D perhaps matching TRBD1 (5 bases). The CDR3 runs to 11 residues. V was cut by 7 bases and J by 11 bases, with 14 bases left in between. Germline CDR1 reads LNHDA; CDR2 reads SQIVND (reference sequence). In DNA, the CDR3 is TGTGCCAGTACTGGGGGAGGACTCGCTTTCTTT. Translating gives CASTGGGLAFF.

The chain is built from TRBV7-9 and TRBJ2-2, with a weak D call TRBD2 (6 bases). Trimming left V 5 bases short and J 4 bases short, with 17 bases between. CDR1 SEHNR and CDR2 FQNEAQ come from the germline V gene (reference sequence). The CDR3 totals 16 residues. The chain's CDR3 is CASSDPGGFLTGELFF. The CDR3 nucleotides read TGTGCCAGCAGCGACCCCGGAGGGTTTCTCACCGGGGAGCTGTTTTTT.

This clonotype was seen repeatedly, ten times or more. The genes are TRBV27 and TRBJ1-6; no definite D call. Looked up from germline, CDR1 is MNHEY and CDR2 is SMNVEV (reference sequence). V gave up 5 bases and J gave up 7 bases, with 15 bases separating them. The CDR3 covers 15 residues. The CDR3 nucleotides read TGTGCCAGCAGTCTCGAGCCGGGCGGGAATTCACCCCTCCACTTT. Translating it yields CASSLEPGGNSPLHF.

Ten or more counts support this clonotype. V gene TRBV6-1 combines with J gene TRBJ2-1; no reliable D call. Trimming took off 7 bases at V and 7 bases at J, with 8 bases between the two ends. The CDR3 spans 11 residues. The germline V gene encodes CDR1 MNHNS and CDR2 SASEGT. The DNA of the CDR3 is TGTGCCAGCACCCAAAGGAATGAGCAGTTCTTC. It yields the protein CASTQRNEQFF.